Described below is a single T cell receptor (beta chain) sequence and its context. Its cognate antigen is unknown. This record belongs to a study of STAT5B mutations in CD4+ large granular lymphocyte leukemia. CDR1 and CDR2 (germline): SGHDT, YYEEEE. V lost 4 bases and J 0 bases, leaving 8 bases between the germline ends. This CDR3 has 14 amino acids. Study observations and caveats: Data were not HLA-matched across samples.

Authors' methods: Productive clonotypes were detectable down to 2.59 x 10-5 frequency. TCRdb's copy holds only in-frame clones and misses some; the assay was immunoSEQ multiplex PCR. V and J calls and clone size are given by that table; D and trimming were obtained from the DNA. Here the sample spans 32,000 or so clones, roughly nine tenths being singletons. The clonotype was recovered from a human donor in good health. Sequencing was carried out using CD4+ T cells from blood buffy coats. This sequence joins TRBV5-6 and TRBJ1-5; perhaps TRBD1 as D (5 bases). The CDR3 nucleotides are TGTGCCAGCAGCGCAGGGATTAGCAATCAGCCCCAGCATTTT. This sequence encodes CASSAGISNQPQHF.